Below are 16 T cell receptor beta chains sequenced from a single sample in a study of CD8 T cells in Susac syndrome. After extraction with the RNeasy kit, about 0.5 to 1 ug of the RNA was reverse transcribed using random hexamers. TCRdb ran MiXCR on the immunoSEQ multiplex PCR reads and lists one entry per CDR3 protein. The data show a few hundred thousand distinct CDR3 sequences, about 96% seen once. The sample consisted of CD4+ T cells from PBMCs. The receptor source for this set is a human donor with multiple sclerosis.

A single count supports this clonotype. The chain carries TRBV6-1 and TRBJ1-5; 7 bases are shared with TRBD1. V lost 8 bases, J lost 4 bases, and 5 bases stayed unmatched. CDR3 length equals 13 residues. Germline loops: CDR1 MNHNS, CDR2 SASEGT. The DNA of the CDR3 is TGTGCCAGCTTGGAGACAGGGAATCAGCCCCAGCATTTT. Its protein is CASLETGNQPQHF.

The rearrangement uses TRBV20-1 and TRBJ2-1; D possibly corresponds to TRBD2 (6 bases). The CDR3 length is 15 residues. The germline CDR1 and CDR2 sequences are DFQATT and SNEGSKA (reference sequence). V was pared by 0 bases and J by 9 bases, with 18 bases between. CDR3 sequence: CSARDRGYTEGEQFF. Written as DNA, the CDR3 is TGCAGTGCTAGAGATAGGGGTTATACGGAGGGTGAGCAGTTCTTC.

This chain connects TRBV29-1 to TRBJ1-1; 10 bases align to TRBD1. CDR3 length: 18 residues. In germline, CDR1 is SQVTM, CDR2 ANQGSEA. CDR3 bases: TGCAGTCTATTTGGGTCCCCGGGACAGGGGATTTTGAACACTGAAGCTTTCTTT. It specifies CSLFGSPGQGILNTEAFF. Based on the CDR3 plus reference TRBV29-1 and TRBJ1-1, the full variable domain is SAVISQKPSRDICQRGTSLTIQCQVDSQVTMMFWYRQQPGQSLTLIATANQGSEATYESGFVIDKFPISRPNLTFSTLTVSNMSPEDSSIYLCSLFGSPGQGILNTEAFFGQGTRLTVV.

This chain uses TRBV6-6 with TRBJ1-5, with D uncertain. The germline CDR1 and CDR2 sequences are MNHNY and SVGAGI (reference sequence). The CDR3 is made up of 14 amino acids. V shed 2 bases and J shed 2 bases, with 7 bases lying between them. The CDR3 region has the DNA TGTGCCAGCAGTTACAGGGCCGGCAATCAGCCCCAGCATTTT. It encodes CASSYRAGNQPQHF.

The chain employs TRBV20-1 and TRBJ2-4, with 11 bases identical to TRBD1. Germline V lookup: CDR1 DFQATT, CDR2 SNEGSKA (reference sequence). This CDR3 is built from 14 residues. With 6 bases clipped from V and 4 bases from J, the junction kept 5 bases outside the gene matches. The CDR3 loop reads CSAPGQGEKNIQYF. CDR3 coding DNA: TGCAGTGCGCCGGGACAGGGGGAAAAAAACATTCAGTACTTC.

The chain links TRBV5-1 to TRBJ1-1; 8 bases map to TRBD1. Germline V gene lookup returns CDR1 SGHRS and CDR2 YFSETQ. V was clipped by 4 bases and J by 7 bases; unmatched bases: 3. The CDR3 is made up of 12 amino acids. The CDR3 DNA reads TGCGCCAGCAGCCCAGGGACAGGTGAAGCTTTCTTT. Amino acids: CASSPGTGEAFF.

The chain recombines TRBV20-1 with TRBJ1-2, with 8 bases fitting TRBD1. The CDR3 runs to 12 residues. Trimming at V came to 4 bases and at J to 6 bases, leaving 4 bases not matched to a gene. Germline V lookup: CDR1 DFQATT, CDR2 SNEGSKA (reference sequence). The CDR3 DNA reads as TGCAGTGCTATCCAGGGGGCGAATGGCTACACCTTC. Amino acid sequence: CSAIQGANGYTF.

The J gene is TRBJ2-7, the V gene TRBV30, with 8 bases that match TRBD1. The V gene end was trimmed by 3 bases and the J gene end by 6 bases; junction bases not matched to a gene: 7. Germline V CDR1 and CDR2: GTSNPN, SVGIG (reference sequence). The CDR3 length is 13 residues. CDR3 in DNA: TGTGCCTGGAGCAAGGACAGGGCCCCCGAGCAGTACTTC. Residues: CAWSKDRAPEQYF.

This sequence joins TRBV18 and TRBJ2-5; 7 positions match TRBD1. Per germline, CDR1 KGHSH and CDR2 LQKENI. This CDR3 region has 16 residues. Germline trimming cut 5 bases from V and 7 bases from J; bases unmatched to any gene: 16. This chain's CDR3 is CASSDKTGLTRWTQYF. The CDR3 DNA is TGTGCCAGCTCAGATAAGACAGGGCTAACGAGATGGACCCAGTACTTC. Full variable domain (remainder filled in from reference TRBV18 and TRBJ2-5): NAGVMQNPRHLVRRRGQEARLRCSPMKGHSHVYWYRQLPEEGLKFMVYLQKENIIDESGMPKERFSAEFPKEGPSILRIQQVVRGDSAAYFCASSDKTGLTRWTQYFGPGTRLLVL.

In this sample, this clonotype turned up once. This sequence joins TRBV6-6 and TRBJ2-2; D call uncertain. Looked up from germline, CDR1 is MNHNY and CDR2 is SVGAGI (reference sequence). The CDR3 loop spans 12 amino acids. Trimming pared 6 bases from V and 6 bases from J, leaving 8 bases between. The CDR3 sequence is CASRLEAGELFF. The CDR3 region has the DNA TGTGCCAGCAGACTCGAGGCCGGGGAGCTGTTTTTT.

The chain recombines TRBV18 with TRBJ1-1; 7 nucleotides agree with TRBD1. CDR1 KGHSH and CDR2 LQKENI come from the germline V gene. The CDR3 covers 14 residues. Germline trimming cut 8 bases from V and 1 base from J; bases unmatched to any gene: 7. CDR3 amino acids: CASQAGTANTEAFF. CDR3 nucleotides: TGTGCCAGCCAGGCCGGGACAGCGAACACTGAAGCTTTCTTT.

This clonotype was seen more than once but under ten times. The chain links TRBV12-3 or TRBV12-4 to TRBJ2-5; TRBD1 aligns across 9 bases. The CDR3 contains 14 residues. Unmatched junction bases numbered 8, after V lost 7 bases and J lost 5 bases. DNA for the CDR3: TGTGCCAGCACCGACAGGGGGATCAGGGAGACCCAGTACTTC. It codes for CASTDRGIRETQYF.

The V gene is TRBV4-1, the J gene TRBJ2-7, with D hard to call. Trimming removed 0 bases from V and 8 bases from J, with 8 bases in between. The CDR3 has 12 residues. CDR1 is MGHRA, CDR2 YSYEKL, per germline. CDR3 bases: TGCGCCAGCAGCCAAGATTCTCATCAGCAGTACTTC. Translating it yields CASSQDSHQQYF.

The V gene is TRBV29-1, the J gene TRBJ2-1; either TRBD1 or TRBD2 may supply D (5 bases each). Trimming pared 5 bases from V and 0 bases from J, leaving 17 bases between. CDR3 length equals 16 residues. The germline V gene has CDR1 SQVTM and CDR2 ANQGSEA. In DNA, the CDR3 is TGCAGCGTTCAAACCGGGACCCCGAGCTCCTACAATGAGCAGTTCTTC. It is translated as CSVQTGTPSSYNEQFF.

V is TRBV5-4 and J is TRBJ1-6, with D uncertain. V was pared by 0 bases and J by 10 bases, with 17 bases between. CDR1 is SGHNT and CDR2 is YYREEE in the germline V gene (reference sequence). This CDR3 spans 16 amino acids. CDR3 residues: CASSLARGRPDSPLHF. The CDR3 nucleotides read TGTGCCAGCAGCTTGGCTCGGGGTAGGCCAGACTCACCCCTCCACTTT.

The count of this clonotype is one. V usage is TRBV28 and J usage is TRBJ2-5; tentative D call: TRBD1 (7 bases). V lost 2 bases and J lost 5, with 15 bases in between. Germline-derived CDR1 and CDR2 are MDHEN and SYDVKM. The CDR3 has 15 amino acids. The CDR3 DNA reads as TGTGCCAGCAGTTTACCGGACAGGAGGGAGGAGACCCAGTACTTC. It encodes CASSLPDRREETQYF.